What follows are 16 T cell receptor beta chains derived from one specimen sequenced in a study of early T cells in non-severe SARS-CoV-2 infection. TCRdb re-called the 5' RACE reads with MiXCR, one entry per CDR3 protein. Here the sample spans tens of thousands of distinct CDR3 sequences, 9% to 15% being singletons. The sequenced material came from whole blood. All receptors come from an adult who was a healthcare worker with PCR-confirmed SARS-CoV-2 infection or an uninfected control (not recorded which).

This clonotype has more than one count but fewer than ten. The chain couples TRBV2 to TRBJ2-3; 7 nucleotides agree with TRBD1. In germline, CDR1 is SNHLY, CDR2 FYNNEI. Trimming cost V 6 bases and J 3 bases; bases outside gene matches: 9. CDR3 length equals 15 residues. The CDR3 spells CASSSEGARTDTQYF. CDR3 DNA sequence: TGTGCCAGCAGCTCTGAGGGGGCGCGTACAGATACGCAGTATTTT.

The rearrangement joins TRBV6-6 to TRBJ1-1; D not resolved. This CDR3 spans 13 amino acids. Germline V gene lookup returns CDR1 MNHNY and CDR2 SVGAGI (reference sequence). The ends were cut back, 5 bases at V and 0 bases at J, with 7 bases in the middle. In DNA form, the CDR3 reads TGTGCCAGCAGTGACGGTATGAACACTGAAGCTTTCTTT. Its protein is CASSDGMNTEAFF.

The table lists this clonotype with many counts. The chain carries TRBV6-2 or TRBV6-3 and TRBJ2-7; D uncertain. V was trimmed by 8 bases and J by 6 bases, leaving 11 bases between them. CDR1 and CDR2 from the germline V gene are MNHEY and SVGEGT. The CDR3 length is 11 residues. CDR3 protein: CASGNMAEQYF. The CDR3 bases are TGTGCCAGCGGGAATATGGCCGAGCAGTACTTC.

The chain couples TRBV7-9 to TRBJ2-5; D may be TRBD1 or TRBD2 (5 bases each). Trimming left V 6 bases short and J 5 bases short, with 19 bases between. CDR1 and CDR2 (germline): SEHNR, FQNEAQ (reference sequence). The CDR3 covers 15 residues. CDR3 residues: CASRTRAGTSETQYF. The DNA of the CDR3 is TGTGCCAGCAGAACGAGGGCAGGGACGTCGGAGACCCAGTACTTC.

Comments on this clonotype: This could be a read error, since a much larger clone is one nucleotide away. V usage is TRBV13 and J usage is TRBJ2-2; TRBD2 aligns across 8 bases. The germline gives CDR1 PRHDT, CDR2 FYEKMQ (reference sequence). The length of the CDR3 is 15 residues. CDR3 nucleotides: TGTGACAGCATCCCGAGCGGGGGAGCCACCGGGGAGCTGTTTTTT. It encodes CDSIPSGGATGELFF.

This clonotype appeared many times. The rearrangement links TRBV11-2 to TRBJ2-7; the match to TRBD1 covers 7 bases. The CDR3 runs to 14 residues. Germline lookup yields CDR1 SGHAT and CDR2 FQNNGV. V lost 2 bases and J lost 2; bases outside the gene matches: 3. This CDR3 is CASSLSQGAYEQYF. CDR3 sequence (DNA): TGTGCCAGCAGCTTATCGCAGGGGGCCTACGAGCAGTACTTC.

This chain joins TRBV13 and TRBJ2-3, with D perhaps given as TRBD1 or TRBD2 (7 bases each). The CDR3 loop spans 14 amino acids. The V and J ends lost 8 bases and 4 bases respectively, with 16 bases between them. Germline V lookup: CDR1 PRHDT, CDR2 FYEKMQ (reference sequence). CDR3 sequence: CASGEGALPDTQYF. In DNA, the CDR3 is TGTGCCAGCGGGGAGGGGGCGCTTCCAGATACGCAGTATTTT.

At least ten counts were recorded for this clonotype. This chain connects TRBV6-2 or TRBV6-3 to TRBJ2-1; 10 bases match TRBD2. Germline assignment: CDR1 MNHEY and CDR2 SVGEGT. This CDR3 has 18 amino acids. Germline trimming cut 6 bases from V and 4 bases from J; bases unmatched to any gene: 15. Here the CDR3 reads CASRPFKQAGGGYNEQFF. In nucleotides, the CDR3 is TGTGCCAGCAGACCCTTCAAACAAGCGGGAGGGGGATACAATGAGCAGTTCTTC.

This clonotype was seen ten or more times. CDR3 DNA: TGCAGTGCTAGAGCACGGCAGAACTCCTACGAGCAGTACTTC. Translated: CSARARQNSYEQYF. The V call is TRBV20-1, the J call TRBJ2-7; D is ambiguous. The germline CDR1 and CDR2 sequences are DFQATT and SNEGSKA (reference sequence). The CDR3 is 14 residues long. V lost 1 base to trimming and J lost 0 bases, with 10 bases between them.

The chain carries TRBV7-9 and TRBJ1-2, with 10 bases aligning to TRBD1. Germline V gives CDR1 SEHNR, CDR2 FQNEAQ (reference sequence). V was clipped by 6 bases and J by 6 bases; unmatched bases: 7. The CDR3 contains 14 residues. The CDR3 sequence: CASRGQGLNDGYTF. The CDR3 DNA reads as TGTGCCAGCAGGGGACAGGGGCTAAATGATGGCTACACCTTC.

This clonotype was found many times. The gene calls are TRBV11-2 and TRBJ2-2, with 8 nucleotides matching TRBD2. The trim removed 1 base at V and 4 bases at J, leaving 8 bases unmatched. Germline CDR1 is SGHAT and CDR2 is FQNNGV. The CDR3 is made up of 17 amino acids. CDR3 bases: TGTGCCAGCAGCTTAGTTTATAGCGGGGATTCCACCGGGGAGCTGTTTTTT. Translating gives CASSLVYSGDSTGELFF.

V usage is TRBV9 and J usage is TRBJ2-3, with TRBD2 matching 10 bases. CDR3 length equals 15 residues. With V trimmed by 1 base and J by 5 bases, 4 bases remained unmatched. Germline-derived CDR1 and CDR2 are SGDLS and YYNGEE. The CDR3 is CASSVSQREGDTQYF. The CDR3, as DNA: TGTGCCAGCAGCGTAAGCCAGCGGGAGGGAGATACGCAGTATTTT. The complete variable domain, with remaining parts taken from reference TRBV9 and TRBJ2-3, reads DSGVTQTPKHLITATGQRVTLRCSPRSGDLSVYWYQQSLDQGLQFLIQYYNGEERAKGNILERFSAQQFPDLHSELNLSSLELGDSALYFCASSVSQREGDTQYFGPGTRLTVL.

The chain carries TRBV12-2 and TRBJ1-1; whether TRBD1, the table's D call, matches the DNA was not checked. TRBV12-2 is a recognized pseudogene. The CDR3 runs 15 residues. As DNA, the CDR3 is TGTGCAAGTCGCCAGGGGGACAGCGAGAACACTGAAGCTTTCTTT. It yields the protein CASRQGDSENTEAFF.

This clonotype has only a few counts. The chain uses TRBV11-3 and TRBJ2-7, with TRBD1 matching 9 bases. The CDR3 is made up of 14 amino acids. V dropped 1 base and J dropped 2; count of bases not matched to a gene: 0. Per germline, CDR1 SGHNT and CDR2 YENEEA. This CDR3 reads CASSLGQGAYEQYF. CDR3 in DNA: TGTGCCAGCAGCTTAGGACAGGGGGCCTACGAGCAGTACTTC.

As concerns this clonotype: A much larger clone lies a single base off, so this may be a read error. The chain recombines TRBV7-9 with TRBJ2-1; D is undetermined. CDR3 length: 12 amino acids. CDR1 SEHNR and CDR2 FQNEAQ come from the germline V gene (reference sequence). In nucleotides, the CDR3 is TGTGCCAGCAGCTTCCGGAGCAATGGGCAGTTCTTC. It is translated as CASSFRSNGQFF.

This clonotype came up many times. The genes are TRBV12-5 and TRBJ2-1, with 10 bases fitting TRBD1. The ends lost 6 bases at V and 5 bases at J; junction bases unmatched: 4. The CDR3 extends over 14 amino acids. Germline assignment: CDR1 LGHNT and CDR2 FRNRAP. CDR3 sequence: CASGPGTGDNEQFF. The CDR3 region has the DNA TGTGCTAGTGGCCCCGGGACAGGGGACAATGAGCAGTTCTTC.